The T cell receptor beta chain under discussion was sequenced for a study of blood T cell repertoires in COVID-19 (dated by TCRdb to 2018 to 2020). Looking at the study overall: Samples from collaborators originated in the United States, Italy and Spain and spanned both the acute and convalescent phases of COVID-19. The material from the prospective study consisted of cDNA or gDNA derived from T cells, B-cell-depleted T cells, or PBMCs. Subjects who had been exposed to COVID-19, were actively infected with it, or had recovered from it provided the deeply sampled blood TCRbeta repertoires that made up the dataset. The repertoires were released in a freely available public database intended as a resource for research on the immune response to SARS-CoV-2. The samples were drawn from the first 160 participants of the ongoing ImmuneRACE study and from 950 to 1,500 subjects provided by 6 global collaborators. The sample metadata nearly always contained a de-identified subject ID, COVID-19 status, age in years and sex. Where available, HLA class I and class II types were taken from metadata supplied by the sample provider and were not determined by assay-based typing. On the study overall, not on this receptor specifically: The quantity of clinical and demographic metadata differed by source and by participant and was supplied without curation.

CDR3 length: 16 amino acids, cysteine to phenylalanine. Only CDR3 DNA remains: 48 bases, in frame from the first base. V is clipped by 4 bases and J by 3 bases, and the sequence between their germline boundaries is 18 bases long. CDR1 and CDR2, per the germline V gene, are MGHRA and YSYEKL. The collaborating institutions used their own protocols to collect whole blood in K2EDTA tubes. For TCRbeta analysis, collaborators shipped samples as frozen whole blood, isolated PBMCs, or DNA extracted from either of those sample types. The table lists this clone with a few counts. Its antigen specificity is not known. Base qualities are not at hand, and no much larger clone is one base apart. TCRbeta CDR3 regions were amplified from genomic DNA by means of the immunoSEQ Assay, a bias-controlled multiplex PCR. The original methods were these. Within the assay, amplification of reference gene primers was used to estimate how many nucleated cells each sample contained. To quantify the absolute abundance of each unique TCRbeta CDR3 rearrangement, sequence reads were collapsed and filtered. For each sample, productive Simpson clonality was calculated by taking the square root of Simpson's diversity index across productive rearrangements. TCRdb mirrors the immuneACCESS table, restricted to in-frame sequences. Some clones are absent from its copies; in checked studies, under half trace to an unresolved V gene, and the reason for the others is unknown. For V, J and clone size, that table is used; D and trimming come from the DNA. Within this sample are about 95,000 clones, with around nine tenths of them counted one time only. The ten largest clones represent approximately 3.6% of the sample.

Sequencing was performed on peripheral blood. The rearranged segments are TRBV4-1 and TRBJ1-2, with the D gene uncertain. The sequence was obtained from a woman aged 70-85 years with acute or convalescent COVID-19. The DNA sequence follows: TGCGCCAGCAGCCTAAACTTCAAGTTGGTTGACTATGGCTACACCTTC. This codes for CASSLNFKLVDYGYTF.